This T cell receptor (beta chain) originates from a study of T cell responses to AZD1222 COVID-19 vaccine. On the study more broadly: Doses given second, at about 4 or about 12 weeks, were pooled. Findings and caveats of the study: Nearly half of the spike-specific TCRs reportedly recognize variant regions that carry no mutations. After the peak T cell response, and only then, were repertoires sampled. In a largely white British group with more females than males, clonal diversity was possibly underestimated.

Concerning this clone: The antigen remains undetermined.

Produced via immunoSEQ multiplex PCR; TCRdb's table is partial and in-frame only. Here the sample spans 140,000 to 150,000 clones, approximately 89% being singletons. CDR3 size: 15 residues. J gave up 5 bases and V 5 bases, and 9 bases lay outside the gene matches. The germline V gene has CDR1 SGHTA and CDR2 FQGNSA. The sequenced sample was peripheral blood, obtained on day 0 of AZD1222 vaccination. The receptor comes from an adult in good health. V gene TRBV7-2 combines with J gene TRBJ1-2; 9 bases are a match to TRBD1. The DNA of the CDR3 is TGTGCCAGCAGCCCAGGACAGGGGACAGAATATGGCTACACCTTC. Residues: CASSPGQGTEYGYTF.